This T cell receptor (beta chain) stems from a study of identical twins. Using its own MiXCR run on the 5' RACE reads, TCRdb lists one record per CDR3 protein. The sample gives roughly 690,000 distinct CDR3 sequences, around 6.1% of which show up once; around 2% is in the top ten. The sample holds many counts of this clonotype. The clonotype was recovered from a man aged 18 to 35 in good health. Sequencing was performed on naive T cells sorted from blood.

The chain's CDR3 is CSASLAESSTDTQYF. The CDR3 DNA reads TGCAGTGCTAGCTTAGCGGAGTCTAGCACAGATACGCAGTATTTT. The V gene is TRBV20-1, the J gene TRBJ2-3; TRBD2 might be the D (6 bases). Germline V gene sequence: CDR1 DFQATT, CDR2 SNEGSKA (reference sequence). The CDR3 runs 15 residues. V was shortened by 3 bases and J by 0 bases, with 13 bases between the two germline ends.